These 4 T cell receptor beta chains came from one sample sequenced in a study of spatial heterogeneity in lung cancer. This sample's time point: sample taken at primary tumor resection. Each CDR3 protein gets one entry after TCRdb re-called the 5' RACE reads with MiXCR. Among 30,000 to 40,000 distinct CDR3 sequences listed, about 5% were seen once. The input for sequencing was PBMCs, taken at surgery. The receptors here all came from a female donor with early-stage non-small cell lung cancer.

The chain employs TRBV30 and TRBJ1-4; maybe TRBD1 (5 bases). CDR1 is GTSNPN and CDR2 is SVGIG in the germline V gene (reference sequence). V lost 3 bases to trimming and J lost 0 bases, with 14 bases between them. CDR3 length: 16 residues. For the CDR3, the DNA is TGTGCCTGGAGGGTGGGAGACAGCACAACTAATGAAAAACTGTTTTTT. This codes for CAWRVGDSTTNEKLFF. The variable domain in full, completed from reference TRBV30 and TRBJ1-4, reads SQTIHQWPATLVQPVGSPLSLECTVEGTSNPNLYWYRQAAGRGLQLLFYSVGIGQISSEVPQNLSASRPQDRQFILSSKKLLLSDSGFYLCAWRVGDSTTNEKLFFGSGTQLSVL.

This clonotype was detected only a few times. This chain links TRBV27 with TRBJ2-4; D unresolved. This CDR3 spans 14 amino acids. CDR1 is MNHEY and CDR2 is SMNVEV in the germline V gene (reference sequence). Trimming removed 2 bases from V and 4 bases from J, with 9 bases in between. The DNA for the CDR3 is TGTGCCAGCAGTTTACGACACCCGAAAAACATTCAGTACTTC. The encoded protein is CASSLRHPKNIQYF.

This clonotype has a handful of counts. The chain couples TRBV27 to TRBJ2-5, with unresolved D. This CDR3 has 14 amino acids. Trimming cost V 0 bases and J 0 bases, with 5 bases left between them. CDR1 and CDR2 from the germline V gene are MNHEY and SMNVEV (reference sequence). The CDR3 reads CASSLSRYQETQYF. Written as DNA, the CDR3 is TGTGCCAGCAGTTTATCCAGATACCAAGAGACCCAGTACTTC.

This clonotype was observed many times. CDR3 in DNA: TGTGCCAGCAGTTCACAGGGCTACACCTTC. This gives the protein CASSSQGYTF. The chain carries TRBV28 and TRBJ1-2; no clear D. In germline, CDR1 is MDHEN, CDR2 SYDVKM. The CDR3 is 10 amino acids. V dropped 4 bases and J dropped 8 bases, with 5 bases sitting between them.